This record concerns one T cell receptor beta chain sequence. This specimen comes from a study of blood T cell repertoires in COVID-19. Across the study: Sites in the United States, Italy and Spain provided acute and convalescent COVID-19 samples. From T cells, B-cell-depleted T cells, or PBMCs came the material, which was cDNA or gDNA.

Per the original data handling: Reference gene primer amplification gave estimated nucleated cell counts. Sequencing was performed with immunoSEQ multiplex PCR; in TCRdb, only in-frame clones are kept and a portion is missing. The V and J calls and the clone size are those of that table, but D and trimming were determined from the DNA. The sample contains tens of thousands of clones, more than 70% of which appear only once. V shed 1 base and J 8 bases; nucleotides not matched to a gene: 10. Germline-derived CDR1 and CDR2 are LGHNA and YSLEER. This CDR3 contains 15 residues. The receptor was derived from a human donor in a cohort sampled during active COVID-19. The J gene is TRBJ1-1, the V gene TRBV4-3; 7 positions agree with TRBD1. Sequenced material: peripheral blood. The CDR3 reads CASSQVTGLAIEAFF. Written as DNA, the CDR3 is TGCGCCAGCAGCCAAGTGACAGGGCTAGCGATCGAAGCTTTCTTT.